This T cell receptor beta chain was sequenced for a study of T-cell reconstitution after alpha-beta-depleted transplantation in children. Preparation of the TCRbeta library involved a method that used unique molecular identifiers. One entry per CDR3 protein results from TCRdb running MiXCR on the PCR reads. The table has roughly 590,000 distinct CDR3 sequences, about 15% seen once. This clonotype has only a few counts. The CDR3 loop spans 17 amino acids. Germline V lookup: CDR1 SGHTA, CDR2 FQGNSA. After removal of 3 bases from V and 0 bases from J, the junction contained 7 bases not matched to a gene.

The chain combines TRBV7-2 with TRBJ2-3; 9 nucleotides line up with TRBD1. This TCR was recovered from a human donor who donated a stem cell graft to a child with acute myeloid leukemia. The material sequenced was PBMCs from the stem cell graft donor, taken from the stem cell graft. The CDR3 coding sequence is TGTGCCAGCAGCTTCCCTAACAGGGGGCTTAGCACAGATACGCAGTATTTT. Translating it yields CASSFPNRGLSTDTQYF.